This T cell receptor (beta chain) was sequenced in a study of T cell responses to AZD1222 COVID-19 vaccine. This CDR3 has 16 amino acids. The germline CDR1 and CDR2 sequences are SGHAT and FQNNGV. Deletions cut 1 base from V and 5 bases from J, with 16 bases between. Study results and limitations: Unmutated variant regions are reportedly targeted by nearly half of spike-specific TCRs. Spike regions recognized by vaccine-associated CD4 TCRs spanned the protein, led by 160-218 and 743-854. It should be noted that donors were predominantly white British and more often female, and clonal diversity was possibly underestimated. The breadth and depth of Spike-specific TCRs increased once two AZD1222 doses had been given.

Data came from immunoSEQ multiplex PCR; TCRdb stores just in-frame clones and leaves some out. The data contain just over 150,000 clones, approximately 87% of them singletons. This clone was observed a single time. What it binds is unknown. The sample consisted of peripheral blood, taken 28 days after the second AZD1222 dose. The TCR comes from an adult who received the AZD1222 COVID-19 vaccine. The chain employs TRBV11-2 and TRBJ2-3; weak D call: TRBD2 (5 bases). CDR3 bases: TGTGCCAGCAGCTTAGTGGGCGGAGGAAAGGGAGATACGCAGTATTTT. Translation gives CASSLVGGGKGDTQYF.